Each of the 19 T cell receptor beta chains below was sequenced from the same sample in a study of shared clonotypes between healthy human individuals. Repertoires were generated with immunoSEQ multiplex PCR, while TCRdb's copy carries only in-frame clones and drops some. The sample yields roughly 660,000 clones, about nine tenths seen once. The sequencing sample was made of memory CD8+ T cells from PBMCs. The subset denotes: CD45RO+ cells pooled with CCR7-negative TemRA cells. These receptors originate from a man younger than 35 in good health. Some clones in this sample may be carry-over from other donors' samples.

The gene calls are TRBV4-2 and TRBJ1-2, with no clear D. CDR3 length: 16 residues. Germline V lookup: CDR1 LGHNA, CDR2 YNFKEQ. The germline V and J ends were trimmed by 0 bases and 4 bases, with 15 bases remaining between them. The chain's CDR3 is CASSQDLSVSPYGYTF. The CDR3 coding sequence is TGTGCCAGCAGCCAAGATCTTTCCGTGAGCCCCTATGGCTACACCTTC.

The J gene is TRBJ2-7, the V gene TRBV4-1, with 9 bases matching TRBD1. The germline V gene has CDR1 MGHRA and CDR2 YSYEKL. V was pared by 4 bases and J by 4 bases, with 5 bases of the junction left unmatched. This CDR3 has 14 residues. CDR3 bases: TGCGCCAGCAGCCTCCGGGACAGGGATTACGAGCAGTACTTC. Translated, it gives CASSLRDRDYEQYF.

The chain carries TRBV9 and TRBJ2-3; 9 nucleotides match TRBD2. V lost 1 base and J lost 5; bases outside the gene matches: 5. The CDR3 covers 15 residues. The germline CDR1 and CDR2 sequences are SGDLS and YYNGEE. CDR3 in amino acids: CASSVSSGNRDTQYF. The CDR3, as DNA: TGTGCCAGCAGCGTATCTAGCGGGAATAGAGATACGCAGTATTTT.

On this clone: The sample has other DNA sequences that encode this CDR3 too. The rearrangement joins TRBV18 to TRBJ2-7; 7 nucleotides match TRBD1. With 3 bases clipped from V and 3 bases from J, the junction kept 2 bases outside the gene matches. The CDR3 contains 13 residues. The germline gives CDR1 KGHSH, CDR2 LQKENI. The CDR3 sequence is CASSPRDSYEQYF. Written as DNA, the CDR3 is TGTGCCAGCTCACCCCGGGACAGCTACGAGCAGTACTTC.

A word on this clone: One junction end does not reproduce the germline sequence, and a read error may be involved. The chain links TRBV4-3 to TRBJ1-4; 7 bases map to TRBD1. Germline V CDR1 and CDR2: LGHNA, YSLEER. CDR3 length equals 14 residues. This CDR3 reads CTSSLDRVGEKLFF. The CDR3 nucleotides read TGCACCAGCAGCCTCGACAGGGTTGGGGAAAAACTGTTTTTT.

The chain uses TRBV11-3 and TRBJ2-2; 14 positions agree with TRBD2. V lost 2 bases and J lost 6; bases outside the gene matches: 8. The CDR3 runs 18 residues. CDR1 SGHNT and CDR2 YENEEA come from the germline V gene. Here the CDR3 DNA reads TGTGCCAGCAGCTTATTCATGGGACTAGCGGGAGACTCCGGGGAGCTGTTTTTT. This gives the protein CASSLFMGLAGDSGELFF.

The chain couples TRBV10-3 to TRBJ2-7; D call uncertain. Germline V lookup: CDR1 ENHRY, CDR2 SYGVKD. This CDR3 is built from 13 residues. V lost 6 bases and J 3 bases, leaving 12 bases between the germline ends. The CDR3 here is CAIRTEILYEQYF. CDR3 nucleotides: TGTGCCATCAGAACGGAGATCCTCTACGAGCAGTACTTC.

The rearrangement links TRBV4-3 to TRBJ2-3, with 8 bases fitting TRBD2. Germline-derived CDR1 and CDR2 are LGHNA and YSLEER. The CDR3 contains 16 residues. V lost 2 bases and J lost 4; bases outside the gene matches: 8. The DNA for the CDR3 is TGCGCCAGCAGCCAACGGGCAGCGGGAGTGCCAGATACGCAGTATTTT. Its translation is CASSQRAAGVPDTQYF.

Regarding this clone: At the DNA level, this CDR3 is encoded by other sequences in the same sample as well. The V gene is TRBV6-1, the J gene TRBJ2-7; D remains ambiguous. This CDR3 region has 10 residues. The germline CDR1 and CDR2 sequences are MNHNS and SASEGT. V shed 5 bases and J shed 4 bases, with 3 bases lying between them. This CDR3 is CASSFYEQYF. CDR3 DNA sequence: TGTGCCAGCAGTTTTTACGAGCAGTACTTC.

At least ten counts were recorded for this clone. V and J are TRBV15 and TRBJ1-5; 8 bases are shared with TRBD1. Germline V gene sequence: CDR1 LNHNV, CDR2 YYDKDF (reference sequence). J gave up 1 base and V 1 base, and 6 bases lay outside the gene matches. CDR3 length equals 17 residues. The CDR3 DNA follows: TGTGCCACCAGCAGAGGAGGACAGGGCAGGAGCAATCAGCCCCAGCATTTT. Protein: CATSRGGQGRSNQPQHF.

The chain is built from TRBV9 and TRBJ1-1; D remains unclear. Germline-derived CDR1 and CDR2 are SGDLS and YYNGEE. CDR3 length equals 14 residues. V lost 0 bases, J lost 3 bases, and 9 bases lay in between. The CDR3 loop reads CASSVAVYDTEAFF. CDR3 in DNA: TGTGCCAGCAGCGTAGCGGTCTATGACACTGAAGCTTTCTTT.

The chain carries TRBV2 and TRBJ1-5; 10 positions agree with TRBD1. Germline V gene sequence: CDR1 SNHLY, CDR2 FYNNEI. V shed 4 bases, J shed 5 bases, and the junction held 2 bases outside the gene matches. The CDR3 sequence is 14 residues long. CDR3 protein: CASSGTGGYQPQHF. In nucleotides, the CDR3 is TGTGCCAGCAGTGGGACAGGGGGTTATCAGCCCCAGCATTTT.

CDR3 in DNA: TGCGCCAGCAGCCCCCGACTCGGACGCTACGAGCAGTACTTC. It translates to CASSPRLGRYEQYF. The genes are TRBV4-1 and TRBJ2-7, with no clear D. From germline, CDR1 is MGHRA and CDR2 YSYEKL. Trimming pared 4 bases from V and 3 bases from J, leaving 13 bases between. The CDR3 loop spans 14 amino acids.

The V call is TRBV11-2, the J call TRBJ2-5, with 9 nucleotides matching TRBD1. Trimming cost V 5 bases and J 5 bases; bases outside gene matches: 6. Germline CDR1 SGHAT, CDR2 FQNNGV. The CDR3 length is 14 residues. CDR3 bases: TGTGCCAGCAGCCTCGGGACAGGGTTGGAGACCCAGTACTTC. This encodes CASSLGTGLETQYF.

This clone was seen only a few times. V usage is TRBV5-6 and J usage is TRBJ2-2, with D tentatively TRBD2 (5 bases). Germline CDR1 is SGHDT and CDR2 is YYEEEE. Trimming shortened V by 0 bases and J by 3 bases, and 15 bases separated the two germline ends. The CDR3 consists of 17 residues. CDR3 sequence (DNA): TGTGCCAGCAGCTTGGTCCGTTTCCAGCGGCACACCGGGGAGCTGTTTTTT. Its translation is CASSLVRFQRHTGELFF.

The chain combines TRBV4-1 with TRBJ1-1, with a weak D call TRBD1 (5 bases). The CDR3 is 15 residues long. The germline gives CDR1 MGHRA, CDR2 YSYEKL. Trimming stripped 3 bases from V and 0 bases from J, with 11 bases between. The CDR3 DNA sequence: TGCGCCAGCAGCCATGGTCCGGGGGTGAACACTGAAGCTTTCTTT. Translation: CASSHGPGVNTEAFF.

This clone turned up a few times. A much larger clonotype is one base distant, so this may be a read error. Other DNA sequences within the sample encode an identical CDR3. J is TRBJ2-7 and V is TRBV7-9, with D unclear. In germline, CDR1 is SEHNR, CDR2 FQNEAQ (reference sequence). V was clipped by 3 bases and J by 0 bases, with 3 bases between them. This CDR3 has 12 residues. The CDR3 spells CASSLGSYEQYF. In DNA, the CDR3 is TGTGCCAGCAGCTTGGGCTCCTACGAGCAGTACTTC.

This chain links TRBV4-3 with TRBJ2-5; TRBD1 agrees at 8 bases. CDR1 is LGHNA and CDR2 is YSLEER in the germline V gene. V lost 2 bases to trimming and J lost 4 bases; unmatched junction nucleotides: 6. The CDR3 totals 15 residues. CDR3 bases: TGCGCCAGCAGCCAACAGACAGGGACAGGAGAGACCCAGTACTTC. This sequence encodes CASSQQTGTGETQYF.

J is TRBJ2-1 and V is TRBV11-3; D possibly corresponds to TRBD2 (5 bases). With 0 bases removed from V and 8 bases from J, the gap between germline ends came to 14 bases. The germline V gene encodes CDR1 SGHNT and CDR2 YENEEA. The CDR3 covers 15 residues. CDR3 amino acids: CASSLDGERFDEQFF. In nucleotides, the CDR3 is TGTGCCAGCAGCTTAGACGGGGAACGTTTTGATGAGCAGTTCTTC.